The 4 T cell receptor beta chains below come from one sample, sequenced in a study of T cells expressing NK-cell markers. Reanalyzing the 5' RACE reads, TCRdb keeps one entry per CDR3 protein, without DNA. Its table lists some 390,000 distinct CDR3 sequences. Sequenced sample: blood T cells: a sorted CD56 or NKG2C T cell subset, CD4+ or CD8+ T cells, or bulk PBMC T cells (not recorded which). All receptors come from a woman in her 50s in good health.

The V call is TRBV14, the J call TRBJ2-3; TCRdb selects TRBD1, and the lack of DNA leaves this call unchecked. This CDR3 is built from 17 residues. Per germline, CDR1 SGHDN and CDR2 FVKESK. The CDR3 sequence is CASSLRDRAWATDTQYF. Looking up the rest from reference TRBV14 and TRBJ2-3 gives the full variable domain: EAGVTQFPSHSVIEKGQTVTLRCDPISGHDNLYWYRRVMGKEIKFLLHFVKESKQDESGMPNNRFLAERTGGTYSTLKVQPAELEDSGVYFCASSLRDRAWATDTQYFGPGTRLTVL.

This chain uses TRBV2 with TRBJ1-3; TCRdb's D call, TRBD1, is unchecked because there is no DNA. This CDR3 has 15 amino acids. Germline assignment: CDR1 SNHLY and CDR2 FYNNEI. CDR3 in amino acids: CASSEEQASGNTIYF.

The chain is built from TRBV6-1 and TRBJ2-3; TCRdb's D call of TRBD1 is untestable without DNA. CDR3 length: 18 amino acids. Germline V gene data show CDR1 as MNHNS and CDR2 as SASEGT. The CDR3 reads CASSEVRDTQGVTDTQYF.

The chain uses TRBV7-6 and TRBJ2-7; TCRdb indicates TRBD1, and absent DNA this call remains unverified. This CDR3 comprises 15 residues. In germline, CDR1 is SGHVS, CDR2 FNYEAQ. The CDR3 sequence: CASSLMGGTSGEQYF.